The following is a TCR beta chain sequence with its context. The data derive from a study of blood T cell repertoires in COVID-19. V lost 2 bases to trimming and J lost 4 bases; unmatched junction nucleotides: 7. The germline CDR1 and CDR2 sequences are MNHEY and SVGEGT. The CDR3 covers 16 residues. Sequencing was performed with immunoSEQ multiplex PCR; in TCRdb, only in-frame clones are kept and a portion is missing. The sample lists about 230,000 clones; around 83% were seen once. Sequencing was carried out using peripheral blood. V is TRBV6-2 or TRBV6-3 and J is TRBJ2-3, with 9 bases identical to TRBD2. The sequence was obtained from a man between 35 and 55 years old who had recovered from COVID-19. The CDR3 nucleotides are TGTGCCAGCAGTTACCACCTAGCGGGGAGGGCAGATACGCAGTATTTT. Its translation: CASSYHLAGRADTQYF.